The source of this T cell receptor beta chain is a study of identical twins. This CDR3 spans 17 amino acids. The V gene end was trimmed by 5 bases and the J gene end by 4 bases; junction bases not matched to a gene: 13. TCRdb called the 5' RACE reads again in MiXCR, with one record for every CDR3 protein. Among hundreds of thousands of distinct CDR3 sequences, roughly 24% were seen once, and the ten largest hold 2.5% to 3.5%. The same data also went into a second study, on T cells expressing NK-cell markers. As reported in that work: A few donors showed these clonotypes also leading the CD3+CD56-NKG2C+ fraction.

Sequenced material: CD4+ T cells sorted from blood. The sequence was obtained from a woman between 18 and 29 years old in good health. V is TRBV12-3 or TRBV12-4 and J is TRBJ2-5; 10 bases are a match to TRBD2. Here the CDR3 reads CASSPGGLAGGRETQYF. The DNA of the CDR3 is TGTGCCAGCAGTCCCGGGGGGTTAGCGGGGGGCCGAGAGACCCAGTACTTC.